This T cell receptor beta chain was observed in a study of blood T cell repertoires in COVID-19. Overall study: PBMCs, B-cell-depleted T cells, or T cells were the source of the cDNA or gDNA that made up the material.

Repertoires were generated with immunoSEQ multiplex PCR, while TCRdb's copy carries only in-frame clones and drops some. The sample has around 160,000 clones, roughly nine tenths seen once; the top ten hold 15% to 20%. Trimming removed 4 bases from V and 8 bases from J; junction bases left unmatched: 4. Germline loops: CDR1 SGHTS, CDR2 YDEGEE. This CDR3 contains 12 residues. The sequenced sample consisted of peripheral blood. The chain is built from TRBV5-8 and TRBJ1-2; TRBD1 agrees at 8 bases. The TCR originated in a man aged 55 to 69 with active or convalescent COVID-19. The CDR3 loop reads CASSLRTGGYTF. In nucleotides, the CDR3 is TGTGCCAGCAGCCTCAGGACAGGGGGCTACACCTTC.